These T cell receptor beta chains were read from a single sample in a study of T-cell memory formation after mild COVID-19. TCRdb itself ran the 5' RACE reads through MiXCR, one entry per CDR3 protein. There are a few hundred thousand distinct CDR3 sequences in the sample; approximately 10% occur only once, and around a fifth lies in the top ten. The sequencing input was PBMCs or a T cell subset sorted from them (not recorded which). The source is a man aged 18 to 30 who had mild COVID-19 (a few samples of this study predate the infection). Cell type and time point are not known. The CDR3 runs from the conserved cysteine through the conserved F or W. D genes are given only for firm matches. Not every row has a clone size; where given, it reads once, few, many or a size class.

D: .
V: TRBV20-1
J: TRBJ2-6
size: few
DNA: TGCAGTGCTAGAGTCTACCGTCCCGCTGGGGCCAACGTCCTGACTTTC
CDR3: CSARVYRPAGANVLTF

D: .
V: TRBV2
J: TRBJ1-1
size: .
DNA: TGTGCCAGCAGTGAACCGGACGGAGAAGCTTTCTTT
CDR3: CASSEPDGEAFF

D: TRBD1
V: TRBV28
J: TRBJ2-4
size: .
DNA: TGTGCCAGCATGACTGGGACAGCCCCAAACATTCAGTACTTC
CDR3: CASMTGTAPNIQYF

D: .
V: TRBV12-3/TRBV12-4
J: TRBJ1-3
size: few
DNA: TGTGCCAGCAGGCCCGTATCGTCGGGAAACACCATATATTTT
CDR3: CASRPVSSGNTIYF

D: TRBD2
V: TRBV11-2
J: TRBJ2-5
size: few
DNA: TGTGCCAGCAGCTTAGTGATCAAGGAGGCGGGGGGGAAAGAGACCCAGTACTTC
CDR3: CASSLVIKEAGGKETQYF

D: .
V: TRBV4-2
J: TRBJ2-3
size: few
DNA: TGTGCCAGCAGCCAATCCGGTTTTTTAGCGGACCAGATACAGGCGCAGTATTTT
CDR3: CASSQSGFLADQIQAQYF

D: .
V: TRBV6-5
J: TRBJ2-7
size: .
DNA: TGTGCCAGCAGCCAGGGGGTCGGGGGCTACGAGCAGTACTTC
CDR3: CASSQGVGGYEQYF

D: .
V: TRBV25-1
J: TRBJ2-5
size: few
DNA: TGTGCCAGCAACCGCAGGGGGGAGATAGAGACCCAGTACTTC
CDR3: CASNRRGEIETQYF

D: TRBD1
V: TRBV20-1
J: TRBJ1-1
size: .
DNA: TGCAGTGCCGGGACAGGGGCGCCTGAAGCTTTCTTT
CDR3: CSAGTGAPEAFF

D: .
V: TRBV20-1
J: TRBJ1-3
size: few
DNA: TGCAGTGCTAGGCGATTGAGCTCTGGAAACACCATATATTTT
CDR3: CSARRLSSGNTIYF

D: TRBD1
V: TRBV25-1
J: TRBJ1-2
size: few
DNA: TGTGCCAGCATACAGGGGGGGGCTTTTATCGGCTATGGCTACACCTTC
CDR3: CASIQGGAFIGYGYTF

D: TRBD2
V: TRBV4-3
J: TRBJ2-1
size: few
DNA: TGCGCCAGCAGCCAAGTCGGGGGGGCGGCCAATGAGCAGTTCTTC
CDR3: CASSQVGGAANEQFF

D: TRBD1
V: TRBV18
J: TRBJ2-1
size: few
DNA: TGTGCCAGCTCACCACCGTTGGGGACAGGGATCCTCGGTGAGCAGTTCTTC
CDR3: CASSPPLGTGILGEQFF

D: TRBD2
V: TRBV14
J: TRBJ2-1
size: .
DNA: TGTGCCAGGACCGGGACTAGCGGGGGGGCCTCCTACAATGAGCAGTTCTTC
CDR3: CARTGTSGGASYNEQFF

D: TRBD1
V: TRBV7-2
J: TRBJ1-1
size: few
DNA: TGTGCCAGCAGCTTAGCGGACAGGGGGCGGGGAGCTTTCTTT
CDR3: CASSLADRGRGAFF

D: .
V: TRBV7-8
J: TRBJ1-2
size: few
DNA: TGTGCCAGCAGCCGCGGTCCAGCCTATGGCTACACCTTC
CDR3: CASSRGPAYGYTF

D: .
V: TRBV18
J: TRBJ2-1
size: .
DNA: TGTGCCAGCTCACCATCCCGGGACAATGAGCAGTTCTTC
CDR3: CASSPSRDNEQFF

D: .
V: TRBV7-9
J: TRBJ2-6
size: .
DNA: TGTGCCAGCAGCGCCACCGGACAGCTCTCTGGGGCCAACGTCCTGACTTTC
CDR3: CASSATGQLSGANVLTF

D: .
V: TRBV12-3/TRBV12-4
J: TRBJ1-4
size: .
DNA: TGTGCCAGCAGCTTCCGGGTGGGGGAAAAACTGTTTTTT
CDR3: CASSFRVGEKLFF

D: TRBD1
V: TRBV12-3/TRBV12-4
J: TRBJ2-1
size: many
DNA: TGTGCCAGCAGCTATGACAGGGTTGCCTACAATGAGCAGTTCTTC
CDR3: CASSYDRVAYNEQFF

D: .
V: TRBV12-3/TRBV12-4
J: TRBJ2-3
size: .
DNA: TGTGCCAGCATCGGGACTCCCCCTAAGGGTACGCAGTATTTT
CDR3: CASIGTPPKGTQYF

D: TRBD2
V: TRBV7-2
J: TRBJ2-5
size: few
DNA: TGTGCCAGCAGCTCCGTGGGCGGGGGGGGAGAGACCCAGTACTTC
CDR3: CASSSVGGGGETQYF

D: TRBD2
V: TRBV20-1
J: TRBJ2-3
size: .
DNA: TGCAGTGCTAGTTCCAGCGGGGGGGCCTGGGTCACAGATACGCAGTATTTT
CDR3: CSASSSGGAWVTDTQYF

D: .
V: TRBV12-5
J: TRBJ2-3
size: few
DNA: TGTGCTAGTGGTTTGGTCGGGACTTCTACAGATACGCAGTATTTT
CDR3: CASGLVGTSTDTQYF

D: TRBD2
V: TRBV24-1
J: TRBJ2-3
size: .
DNA: TGTGCCACCAGTGATCTAGCGGCTACAGATACGCAGTATTTT
CDR3: CATSDLAATDTQYF

D: .
V: TRBV24-1
J: TRBJ2-3
size: many
DNA: TGTGCCACCAGTGATTTCGGCCTTTGGCAGTATTTT
CDR3: CATSDFGLWQYF

D: .
V: TRBV4-2
J: TRBJ1-5
size: .
DNA: TGTGCCAGCAGCCAAGACCGGGACCGGAGTCAGCCCCAGCATTTT
CDR3: CASSQDRDRSQPQHF

D: .
V: TRBV28
J: TRBJ1-6
size: few
DNA: TGTGCCAGCAGGGAGCGCTCCTATAATTCACCCCTCCACTTT
CDR3: CASRERSYNSPLHF

D: .
V: TRBV6-5
J: TRBJ2-3
size: .
DNA: TGTGCCAGCAGTTACTCGAAAGCAGATACGCAGTATTTT
CDR3: CASSYSKADTQYF

D: .
V: TRBV5-1
J: TRBJ2-4
size: few
DNA: TGCGCCAGCAGCTTGGGGCCCCGGGGTGTCAAAAACATTCAGTACTTC
CDR3: CASSLGPRGVKNIQYF

D: TRBD1
V: TRBV4-1
J: TRBJ2-1
size: .
DNA: TGCGCCAGCAGCCTTGACAGGGATCCCTACAATGAGCAGTTCTTC
CDR3: CASSLDRDPYNEQFF

D: TRBD1
V: TRBV6-2/TRBV6-3
J: TRBJ2-7
size: few
DNA: TGTGCCAGCAGCTCACCAGGGGGTTCCCACGAGCAGTACTTC
CDR3: CASSSPGGSHEQYF

D: .
V: TRBV4-3
J: TRBJ1-1
size: many
DNA: TGCGCCAGCAGCCCACTCGAGGGGAAGGGGAACACTGAAGCTTTCTTT
CDR3: CASSPLEGKGNTEAFF

D: .
V: TRBV9
J: TRBJ1-2
size: few
DNA: TGTGCCAGCAGCGTAGGGATGGGACCAAGCTATGGCTACACCTTC
CDR3: CASSVGMGPSYGYTF

D: .
V: TRBV5-5
J: TRBJ1-3
size: .
DNA: TGTGCCAGCAGCTTGCTATATGGAAACACCATATATTTT
CDR3: CASSLLYGNTIYF

D: .
V: TRBV7-3
J: TRBJ1-1
size: few
DNA: TGTGCCAGCAGCCCGGGACATAACCTGAACACTGAAGCTTTCTTT
CDR3: CASSPGHNLNTEAFF

D: TRBD1
V: TRBV6-1
J: TRBJ2-1
size: few
DNA: TGTGCCAGTCACAGGGGTGGTAATGAGCAGTTCTTC
CDR3: CASHRGGNEQFF

D: TRBD1
V: TRBV12-3/TRBV12-4
J: TRBJ1-4
size: .
DNA: TGTGCCAGCAGTCACCAGGGGGGCGGTGAAAAACTGTTTTTT
CDR3: CASSHQGGGEKLFF

D: .
V: TRBV7-8
J: TRBJ2-3
size: many
DNA: TGTGCCAGCAGCTTAGTTGTTTTAGGTCGCTTAGGGACAGATACGCAGTATTTT
CDR3: CASSLVVLGRLGTDTQYF

D: .
V: TRBV5-1
J: TRBJ1-2
size: .
DNA: TGCGCCAGCACCCCTGACGCCCAGTCCCGCTATGGCTACACCTTC
CDR3: CASTPDAQSRYGYTF

D: .
V: TRBV4-3
J: TRBJ1-4
size: few
DNA: TGCGCCAGCAGCTTTAAGCGGGCAGGGGCTAATGAAAAACTGTTTTTT
CDR3: CASSFKRAGANEKLFF

D: .
V: TRBV5-1
J: TRBJ2-1
size: many
DNA: TGCGCCAGCAGCTTGCGGGTAGGTGGCGATGAGCAGTTCTTC
CDR3: CASSLRVGGDEQFF

D: TRBD1
V: TRBV29-1
J: TRBJ1-2
size: .
DNA: TGCAGCGTTGTTCCCCGGGACAGTTATGGCTACACCTTC
CDR3: CSVVPRDSYGYTF

D: .
V: TRBV29-1
J: TRBJ1-1
size: many
DNA: TGCAGCGGACAGACAGGGAACACTGAAGCTTTCTTT
CDR3: CSGQTGNTEAFF

D: .
V: TRBV5-1
J: TRBJ2-5
size: few
DNA: TGCGCCAGCAGCTTGGTGGGGTCGGCGGAGACCCAGTACTTC
CDR3: CASSLVGSAETQYF

D: .
V: TRBV7-2
J: TRBJ2-7
size: few
DNA: TGTGCCAGCAGCTTAGATGGCGGCGGGTTCTACGAGCAGTACTTC
CDR3: CASSLDGGGFYEQYF

D: .
V: TRBV6-5
J: TRBJ1-2
size: few
DNA: TGTGCCAGCAGTTACGGGCAGTCATACACCTTC
CDR3: CASSYGQSYTF

D: .
V: TRBV20-1
J: TRBJ1-1
size: .
DNA: TGCAGTGCTCCCCCACAGGGTTCGAACACTGAAGCTTTCTTT
CDR3: CSAPPQGSNTEAFF

D: .
V: TRBV6-5
J: TRBJ1-2
size: few
DNA: TGTGCCAGCAGTTCTGGGACGGGTGGCTACACCTTC
CDR3: CASSSGTGGYTF

D: .
V: TRBV10-3
J: TRBJ2-3
size: .
DNA: TGTGCCTGTCGATCTTCGGCAGATACGCAGTATTTT
CDR3: CACRSSADTQYF

D: TRBD2
V: TRBV27
J: TRBJ2-5
size: .
DNA: TGTGCCAGCAGGAATAGCGGGGGGGCCTCGGAGACCCAGTACTTC
CDR3: CASRNSGGASETQYF

D: TRBD1
V: TRBV12-3/TRBV12-4
J: TRBJ2-3
size: many
DNA: TGTGCCAGCAGTTCGACAGGGGGTACAGATACGCAGTATTTT
CDR3: CASSSTGGTDTQYF

D: .
V: TRBV6-5
J: TRBJ2-5
size: few
DNA: TGTGCCACCCACACCCGGGACTCACAAGAGACCCAGTACTTC
CDR3: CATHTRDSQETQYF